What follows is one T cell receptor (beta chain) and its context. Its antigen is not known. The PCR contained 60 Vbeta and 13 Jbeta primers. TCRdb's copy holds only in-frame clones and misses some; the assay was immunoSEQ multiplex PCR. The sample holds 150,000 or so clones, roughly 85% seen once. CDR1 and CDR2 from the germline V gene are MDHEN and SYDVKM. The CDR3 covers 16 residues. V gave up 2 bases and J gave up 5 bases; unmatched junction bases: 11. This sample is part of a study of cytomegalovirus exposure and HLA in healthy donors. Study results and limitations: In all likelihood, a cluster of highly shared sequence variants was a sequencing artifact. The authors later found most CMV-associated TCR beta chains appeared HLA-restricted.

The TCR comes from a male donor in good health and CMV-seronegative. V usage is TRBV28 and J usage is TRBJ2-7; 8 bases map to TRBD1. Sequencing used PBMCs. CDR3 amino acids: CASSLPVGQGGNEQYF. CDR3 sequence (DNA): TGTGCCAGCAGTTTACCTGTAGGACAGGGTGGCAACGAGCAGTACTTC.